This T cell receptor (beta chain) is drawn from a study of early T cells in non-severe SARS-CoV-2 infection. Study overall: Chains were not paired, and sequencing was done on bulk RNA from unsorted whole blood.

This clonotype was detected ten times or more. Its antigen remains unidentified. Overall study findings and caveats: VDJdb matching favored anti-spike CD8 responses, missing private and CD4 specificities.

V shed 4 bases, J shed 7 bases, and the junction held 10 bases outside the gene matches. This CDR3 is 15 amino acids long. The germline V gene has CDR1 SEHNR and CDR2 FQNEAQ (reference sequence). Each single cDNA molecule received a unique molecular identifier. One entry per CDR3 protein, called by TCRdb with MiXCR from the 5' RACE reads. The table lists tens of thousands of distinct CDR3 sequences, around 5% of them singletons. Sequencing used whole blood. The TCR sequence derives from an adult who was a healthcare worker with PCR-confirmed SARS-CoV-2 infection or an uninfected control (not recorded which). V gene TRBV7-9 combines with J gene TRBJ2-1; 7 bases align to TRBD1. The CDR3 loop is CASSSTNDRANEQFF. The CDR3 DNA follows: TGTGCCAGCAGCTCCACAAACGACAGGGCTAATGAGCAGTTCTTC.